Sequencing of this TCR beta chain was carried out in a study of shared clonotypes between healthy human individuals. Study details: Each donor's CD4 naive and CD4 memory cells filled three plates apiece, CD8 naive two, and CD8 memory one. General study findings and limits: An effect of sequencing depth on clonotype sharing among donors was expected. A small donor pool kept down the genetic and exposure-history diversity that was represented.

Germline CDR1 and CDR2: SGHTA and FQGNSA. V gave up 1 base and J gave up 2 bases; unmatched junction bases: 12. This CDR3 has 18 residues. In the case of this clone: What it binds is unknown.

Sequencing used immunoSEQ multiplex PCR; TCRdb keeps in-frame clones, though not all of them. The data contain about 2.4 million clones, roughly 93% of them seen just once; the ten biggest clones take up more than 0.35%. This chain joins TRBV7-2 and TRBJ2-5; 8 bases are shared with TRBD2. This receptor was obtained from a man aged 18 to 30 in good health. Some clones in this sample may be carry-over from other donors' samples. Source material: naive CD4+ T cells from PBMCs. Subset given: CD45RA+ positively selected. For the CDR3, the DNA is TGTGCCAGCAGCTTAGGGCCGCCCGCGGGGGGAGGGCAAGAGACCCAGTACTTC. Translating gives CASSLGPPAGGGQETQYF.